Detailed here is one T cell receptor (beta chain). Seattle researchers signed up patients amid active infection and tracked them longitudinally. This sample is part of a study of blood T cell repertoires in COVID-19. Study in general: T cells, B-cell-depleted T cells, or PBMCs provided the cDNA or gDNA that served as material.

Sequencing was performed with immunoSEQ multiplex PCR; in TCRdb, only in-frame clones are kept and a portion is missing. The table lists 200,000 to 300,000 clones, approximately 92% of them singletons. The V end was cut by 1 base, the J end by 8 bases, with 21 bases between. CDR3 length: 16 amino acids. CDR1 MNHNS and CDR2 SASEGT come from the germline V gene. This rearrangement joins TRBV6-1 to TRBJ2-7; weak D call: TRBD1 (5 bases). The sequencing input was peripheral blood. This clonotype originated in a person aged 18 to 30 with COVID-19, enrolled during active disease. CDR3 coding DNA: TGTGCCAGCAGTGAAGAGCGCGCCAGGGTTGGGGTTAAGCAGTACTTC. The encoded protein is CASSEERARVGVKQYF.